Shown below are 16 T cell receptor beta chains from a single sample sequenced in a study of tumor-infiltrating lymphocytes in primary liver carcinoma. Total RNA (around 500 ng) served as template for TCR beta cDNA synthesis primed by a constant-region primer. Three nested multiplex PCR rounds of slightly modified ARM-PCR generated TCR beta libraries. The two initial PCR rounds, around 11 cycles each, used TRBV1-TRBV30 forward and C-beta reverse primers. MiXCR, applied by TCRdb to the multiplex PCR reads, yields one record per CDR3 protein. The table has 40,000 to 45,000 distinct CDR3 sequences, approximately 73% seen once. Co-extraction of both nucleic acids (RNA and DNA) used 20-30 mg of unsorted bulk tissue. Sequencing was performed on liver tumor tissue from sampling region 2. Stated subset: tumor region T2, inferior pole. The source is a man in his forties or fifties with primary liver carcinoma and hepatitis B virus infection.

This clonotype showed up just once. At one end the junction does not follow the germline gene, possibly because of a read error. J is TRBJ2-1 and V is TRBV28, with TRBD2 identical over 9 bases. CDR1 and CDR2 (germline): MDHEN, SYDVKM. The CDR3 has 18 residues. CDR3 sequence (DNA): TGTGTCAGCAGTTCCCCCTCGGGGGCGGGAGGGTTCTACGATGAGCAGTTCTTC. Protein sequence: CVSSSPSGAGGFYDEQFF.

This chain links TRBV20-1 with TRBJ2-1; maybe TRBD2 (5 bases). CDR3 length: 11 residues. Germline V gives CDR1 DFQATT, CDR2 SNEGSKA (reference sequence). The CDR3 is CRAVPRYEQFF. The CDR3 DNA is TGCAGAGCGGTTCCTCGCTATGAGCAGTTCTTC.

In this sample, this clonotype is medium-sized. This rearrangement joins TRBV4-3 to TRBJ2-5; 10 nucleotides match TRBD2. From germline, CDR1 is LGHNA and CDR2 YSLEER. The CDR3 loop spans 16 amino acids. Trimming at V came to 0 bases and at J to 5 bases, leaving 6 bases not matched to a gene. The CDR3 region is CASSQEVAGGSETQYF. In nucleotides, the CDR3 is TGCGCCAGCAGCCAAGAAGTAGCGGGAGGAAGTGAGACCCAGTACTTC.

This clonotype was picked up a small number of times. J is TRBJ2-2 and V is TRBV6-6, with 9 bases fitting TRBD2. This CDR3 has 16 residues. The trim removed 9 bases at V and 7 bases at J, leaving 15 bases unmatched. Germline-derived CDR1 and CDR2 are MNHNY and SVGAGI (reference sequence). CDR3 residues: CASNPCGSGGFGELFF. The CDR3 DNA is TGTGCCAGTAACCCTTGCGGGAGCGGGGGGTTCGGGGAGCTGTTTTTT.

Concerning this clonotype itself: Relative to the germline gene, one junction end is altered; a read error may explain this. V gene TRBV5-1 combines with J gene TRBJ1-1, with D perhaps TRBD1 (5 bases). The CDR3 consists of 15 residues. The V gene's germline CDR1 is SGHRS and CDR2 YFSETQ. The CDR3: CASSLAGGATTGAFF. Here the CDR3 DNA reads TGCGCCAGCAGCTTGGCCGGAGGGGCAACGACTGGAGCTTTCTTT. Looking up the rest from reference TRBV5-1 and TRBJ1-1 gives the full variable domain: KAGVTQTPRYLIKTRGQQVTLSCSPISGHRSVSWYQQTPGQGLQFLFEYFSETQRNKGNFPGRFSGRQFSNSRSEMNVSTLELGDSALYLCASSLAGGATTGAFFGQGTRLTVV.

Details on this clonotype: As the CDR3 is not closed by the conserved phenylalanine or tryptophan, this likely results from a read error. The chain is built from TRBV10-3 and TRBJ2-5, with TRBD2 as a possible D gene (7 bases). Germline values: CDR1 ENHRY, CDR2 SYGVKD. V lost 11 bases to trimming and J lost 2 bases, with 18 bases between them. The CDR3 length is 14 residues. CDR3 nucleotide sequence: TGTGCCGTCGGAGGGGGGGCCCTACAAGAGACCCAGTACATC. It is translated as CAVGGGALQETQYI.

The chain employs TRBV6-2 or TRBV6-3 and TRBJ2-3; no reliable D call. Trimming shortened V by 11 bases and J by 4 bases, and 19 bases separated the two germline ends. The CDR3 consists of 14 residues. Germline V gives CDR1 MNHEY, CDR2 SVGEGT. Here the CDR3 DNA reads TGTGCCGGCATTTACTCGAGCAGCGCAGATACGCAGTATTTT. This translates into CAGIYSSSADTQYF.

This clonotype showed up many times. This chain links TRBV30 with TRBJ1-2, with 8 bases fitting TRBD1. The CDR3 contains 15 residues. V was pared by 6 bases and J by 6 bases, with 15 bases of the junction left unmatched. CDR1 is GTSNPN and CDR2 is SVGIG in the germline V gene (reference sequence). The CDR3 nucleotides are TGTGCCTGCCCCGGCTGGACAGGGTCGGTGGATGGCTACACCTTC. It specifies CACPGWTGSVDGYTF.

On this clonotype itself: A read error may account for a junction end that differs from germline. The chain carries TRBV29-1 and TRBJ2-4; maybe TRBD2 (5 bases). Germline CDR1 is SQVTM and CDR2 is ANQGSEA. This CDR3 contains 16 residues. The CDR3 nucleotides read TGCAGCGTTGAAACAAGCGGTGGAGGAGTCAAATACATTCAGTACTTC. It is translated as CSVETSGGGVKYIQYF.

With regard to this clonotype: One end of the junction fails to match germline, which may point to a read error. This rearrangement joins TRBV5-4 to TRBJ2-7; 7 nucleotides agree with TRBD1. The CDR3 is 15 residues long. Germline lookup yields CDR1 SGHNT and CDR2 YYREEE (reference sequence). The CDR3 DNA sequence: TGTGCCAGCAGCCCAACAGAGACAGGGATCAACGAGCGGTACTTC. Protein sequence: CASSPTETGINERYF.

The table lists this clonotype with a few counts. This sequence may be a read error, since a much larger clone differs from it by one base. This CDR3 fails to terminate in the conserved phenylalanine or tryptophan, so it likely reflects a read error. The chain combines TRBV7-9 with TRBJ1-1; TRBD1 might be the D (6 bases). Germline V gene data show CDR1 as SEHNR and CDR2 as FQNEAQ (reference sequence). Trimming left V 5 bases short and J 1 base short, with 11 bases between. The CDR3 runs 14 residues. The CDR3 DNA is TGTGCCAGCAGCCCTCCAGGGGCGAACACTGAAGCTTTCCTT. Its protein is CASSPPGANTEAFL.

This clonotype showed up just once. At one end the junction does not follow the germline gene, possibly because of a read error. The chain links TRBV6-2 or TRBV6-3 to TRBJ1-1; possibly TRBD1 for D (6 bases). This CDR3 has 14 residues. Looked up from germline, CDR1 is MNHEY and CDR2 is SVGEGT. CDR3 sequence reads: CASRRGGVNPEAFF. CDR3 coding DNA: TGTGCGAGTCGGCGAGGGGGGGTGAACCCTGAAGCTTTCTTT.

In regard to this clonotype: An end of the junction does not agree with germline; a read error may underlie this. V gene TRBV6-6 combines with J gene TRBJ1-1; 8 bases line up with TRBD1. The CDR3 covers 13 residues. Looked up from germline, CDR1 is MNHNY and CDR2 is SVGAGI (reference sequence). The CDR3 sequence: CASNTGGTTEASF. For the CDR3, the DNA is TGCGCCAGCAACACAGGGGGGACTACTGAAGCTTCCTTT.

Remarks on this clonotype: One end of the junction varies from germline; a read error may be responsible. The chain has TRBV5-4 and TRBJ2-1; unclear D gene. In germline, CDR1 is SGHNT, CDR2 YYREEE (reference sequence). The CDR3 length is 11 residues. The CDR3 loop is CASNSYHEQFF. CDR3 sequence (DNA): TGTGCCAGCAACTCCTACCATGAGCAGTTCTTC.

As for this clonotype: One end of the junction varies from germline; a read error may be responsible. The chain uses TRBV10-3 and TRBJ2-2; 8 nucleotides line up with TRBD2. This CDR3 contains 19 residues. The germline CDR1 and CDR2 sequences are ENHRY and SYGVKD. CDR3 in DNA: TGTGCCGTCAGTGACCCGGAGGGAGCGGGAGCCACGAAAATCGGGGAGCTGTTTTTT. Translation gives CAVSDPEGAGATKIGELFF.

This clonotype has at least ten counts. This chain joins TRBV28 and TRBJ2-2; 10 bases are a match to TRBD2. Germline V gene data show CDR1 as MDHEN and CDR2 as SYDVKM. V was pared by 3 bases and J by 0 bases, with 10 bases of the junction left unmatched. The CDR3 sequence is 19 residues long. CDR3 amino acids: CASSFPSSGSRSNTGELFF. In nucleotides, the CDR3 is TGTGCCAGCAGTTTCCCGTCTAGCGGGAGTCGGTCGAACACCGGGGAGCTGTTTTTT.